One and the same sample provided the 9 T cell receptor beta chains below, sequenced in a study of T-cell reconstitution after alpha-beta-depleted transplantation in children. Preparation of the TCRbeta library used unique molecular identifiers. TCRdb reprocessed the PCR reads via MiXCR and lists one record per CDR3 protein. The table shows approximately 300,000 distinct CDR3 sequences, with 10% occurring only once. The input for sequencing was PBMCs, taken before TCRalphabeta/CD19-depleted stem cell transplant. Every receptor here comes from a boy under two years old with acute myeloid leukemia, due to receive a stem cell transplant.

Many counts were recorded for this clonotype. The V call is TRBV29-1, the J call TRBJ2-7; maybe TRBD1 (5 bases). Germline V CDR1 and CDR2: SQVTM, ANQGSEA. The ends were cut back, 4 bases at V and 2 bases at J, with 15 bases in the middle. CDR3 length: 14 residues. CDR3 region: CSVVDLRGTYEQYF. The CDR3 DNA is TGCAGCGTTGTCGATCTTAGGGGAACCTACGAGCAGTACTTC.

This clonotype was picked up many times. This rearrangement joins TRBV20-1 to TRBJ2-3; D possibly matches TRBD1 or TRBD2 (5 bases each). The germline V gene encodes CDR1 DFQATT and CDR2 SNEGSKA (reference sequence). Trimming took 1 base from V and 2 from J, leaving 13 bases between them. The CDR3 runs to 15 residues. The CDR3 DNA sequence: TGCAGTGCTAGAGGATTAGAGGGGATCACAGATACGCAGTATTTT. Encoded protein: CSARGLEGITDTQYF.

The sample holds many counts of this clonotype. CDR3 loop: CAITNDRDGFEQYF. The DNA of the CDR3 is TGTGCCATCACTAACGACAGGGATGGGTTCGAGCAGTACTTC. The V call is TRBV10-3, the J call TRBJ2-7; 7 bases are a match to TRBD1. V gave up 7 bases and J gave up 6 bases; unmatched junction bases: 12. CDR1 and CDR2 (germline): ENHRY, SYGVKD. CDR3 size: 14 residues.

This clonotype occurred many times. V gene TRBV6-5 combines with J gene TRBJ2-7; D unresolved. Germline loops: CDR1 MNHEY, CDR2 SVGAGI. V lost 2 bases, J lost 3 bases, and 14 bases lay in between. The CDR3 is made up of 15 amino acids. As DNA, the CDR3 is TGTGCCAGCAGTTACGAGGCCCCTAAGAGCTACGAGCAGTACTTC. Protein sequence: CASSYEAPKSYEQYF.

This clonotype was seen only a few times. The V call is TRBV2, the J call TRBJ2-2; 8 bases agree with TRBD2. CDR1 and CDR2 (germline): SNHLY, FYNNEI. The CDR3 sequence is 15 residues long. Losses at the gene ends were 7 bases for V and 4 bases for J; bases not matched to a gene: 8. The DNA for the CDR3 is TGTGCCAGCATCCCCGGGGGGGGCGGCACCGGGGAGCTGTTTTTT. It is translated as CASIPGGGGTGELFF.

V is TRBV5-1 and J is TRBJ1-1; D is possibly TRBD1 (6 bases). Per germline, CDR1 SGHRS and CDR2 YFSETQ. The V end was cut by 8 bases, the J end by 5 bases, with 13 bases between. This CDR3 spans 12 amino acids. The CDR3 DNA is TGCGCCAGTTCAACAGGGCGGACTGAAGCTTTCTTT. It specifies CASSTGRTEAFF.

This clonotype was recorded many times. This chain connects TRBV5-1 to TRBJ2-1; 11 bases are shared with TRBD2. The germline V gene encodes CDR1 SGHRS and CDR2 YFSETQ. The J segment lost 0 bases and the V segment lost 1 base, leaving 12 bases of the junction unmatched. This CDR3 spans 20 amino acids. The CDR3 DNA reads TGCGCCAGCAGCTTGTTTACCGCTAGCGGGGGGCTGGACTCCTACAATGAGCAGTTCTTC. It translates to CASSLFTASGGLDSYNEQFF.

This clonotype came up many times. This chain connects TRBV5-1 to TRBJ1-2; unclear D gene. V was shortened by 2 bases and J by 6 bases, with 8 bases between the two germline ends. CDR3 length equals 12 residues. CDR1 is SGHRS, CDR2 YFSETQ, per germline. CDR3 bases: TGCGCCAGCAGCTTCGATCGAGATGGCTACACCTTC. Translating gives CASSFDRDGYTF.

This clonotype occurred many times. The chain uses TRBV5-1 and TRBJ2-7, with 8 bases that match TRBD2. Germline V gene sequence: CDR1 SGHRS, CDR2 YFSETQ. V lost 4 bases, J lost 1 base, and 10 bases stayed unmatched. CDR3 length: 16 residues. DNA for the CDR3: TGCGCCAGCAGCCTGGCTAGGACTAGCAAATCCTACGAGCAGTACTTC. This codes for CASSLARTSKSYEQYF.